These 25 T cell receptor beta chains came from one sample sequenced in a study of cytomegalovirus exposure and HLA in healthy donors. The PCR used 60 Vbeta and 13 Jbeta primers. Clones were sequenced by immunoSEQ multiplex PCR, and TCRdb holds only the in-frame ones, with some missing. The sample is made up of over 120,000 clones, and the top ten hold 0.75% to 1% of it. Sequenced material: PBMCs. Receptor source: a male donor in good health and CMV-seronegative.

The V gene is TRBV6-5, the J gene TRBJ2-7, with 8 bases identical to TRBD2. The CDR3 has 14 amino acids. CDR1 is MNHEY, CDR2 SVGAGI, per germline. After removal of 6 bases from V and 4 bases from J, the junction contained 8 bases not matched to a gene. The CDR3 region is CASREAGAQYEQYF. Here the CDR3 DNA reads TGTGCCAGCAGAGAAGCGGGGGCCCAATACGAGCAGTACTTC.

The genes are TRBV28 and TRBJ1-2, with a tentative D call TRBD1 (5 bases). The V gene lost 11 bases and the J gene lost 8 bases, with 18 bases spanning the gap. The CDR3 has 12 residues. In germline, CDR1 is MDHEN, CDR2 SYDVKM. DNA of the CDR3: TGTGCCTCCCAAACCCTGGGGCACGGCTACACCTTC. This gives the protein CASQTLGHGYTF.

The chain couples TRBV9 to TRBJ2-4; 9 nucleotides agree with TRBD2. Germline lookup yields CDR1 SGDLS and CDR2 YYNGEE. This CDR3 comprises 13 residues. V lost 3 bases and J lost 5; bases outside the gene matches: 0. CDR3 nucleotide sequence: TGTGCCAGCAGCGGCGGGGGGGAAAACATTCAGTACTTC. Protein product: CASSGGGENIQYF.

This chain links TRBV4-3 with TRBJ1-2; no clear D. The V end was cut by 4 bases, the J end by 3 bases, with 12 bases between. The CDR3 covers 14 residues. The V gene's germline CDR1 is LGHNA and CDR2 YSLEER. CDR3 DNA: TGCGCCAGCAGCCCTTGGCCCGGAGACTATGGCTACACCTTC. Translated: CASSPWPGDYGYTF.

The chain links TRBV7-6 to TRBJ2-5, with 11 bases that match TRBD2. Per germline, CDR1 SGHVS and CDR2 FNYEAQ. CDR3 length equals 19 residues. With 0 bases clipped from V and 5 bases from J, the junction kept 14 bases outside the gene matches. This CDR3 is CASSLAGKVAGGPEETQYF. CDR3 coding DNA: TGTGCCAGCAGCTTAGCGGGAAAAGTAGCGGGAGGGCCGGAGGAGACCCAGTACTTC.

The J gene is TRBJ2-2, the V gene TRBV9; D unresolved. This CDR3 is built from 17 residues. The V gene lost 0 bases and the J gene lost 6 bases, with 18 bases spanning the gap. Germline V gives CDR1 SGDLS, CDR2 YYNGEE. As DNA, the CDR3 is TGTGCCAGCAGCGTAGAACTTAGCTGGGTCGGGTCCGGGGAGCTGTTTTTT. Translation: CASSVELSWVGSGELFF.

The V call is TRBV18, the J call TRBJ2-2, with D perhaps matching TRBD1 (6 bases). This CDR3 is 16 amino acids long. Trimming cost V 6 bases and J 1 base, with 15 bases left between them. Germline assignment: CDR1 KGHSH and CDR2 LQKENI. The CDR3 spells CASSKGRQENTGELFF. CDR3 sequence (DNA): TGTGCCAGCTCGAAAGGGAGACAGGAGAACACCGGGGAGCTGTTTTTT.

V and J are TRBV7-9 and TRBJ1-5, with 9 bases aligning to TRBD1. V gave up 1 base and J gave up 5 bases; unmatched junction bases: 6. CDR1 and CDR2 (germline): SEHNR, FQNEAQ (reference sequence). The CDR3 extends over 16 amino acids. CDR3 loop: CASSLGTGDFDQPQHF. As DNA, the CDR3 is TGTGCCAGCAGCTTAGGGACAGGGGATTTCGATCAGCCCCAGCATTTT.

V usage is TRBV7-9 and J usage is TRBJ2-7; no firm D call. The CDR3 is 13 amino acids. Germline CDR1 reads SEHNR; CDR2 reads FQNEAQ (reference sequence). V was shortened by 1 base and J by 7 bases, with 11 bases between the two germline ends. The CDR3 reads CASSLERVREQYF. CDR3 sequence (DNA): TGTGCCAGCAGCTTAGAGCGAGTTCGGGAGCAGTACTTC.

V usage is TRBV7-9 and J usage is TRBJ2-7; D might be TRBD1 (5 bases). The CDR3 is made up of 14 amino acids. V gave up 1 base and J gave up 2 bases, with 9 bases separating them. Germline CDR1 SEHNR, CDR2 FQNEAQ (reference sequence). The CDR3 DNA reads as TGTGCCAGCAGCTTAGGACAGTTCCCCTACGAGCAGTACTTC. Protein product: CASSLGQFPYEQYF.

V usage is TRBV5-1 and J usage is TRBJ2-1, with D maybe TRBD2 (5 bases). Germline values: CDR1 SGHRS, CDR2 YFSETQ. The CDR3 contains 16 residues. Trimming cost V 4 bases and J 5 bases, with 19 bases left between them. The CDR3 bases are TGCGCCAGCAGCAGTATGGGCGGAGGAGGCAACAATGAGCAGTTCTTC. As protein: CASSSMGGGGNNEQFF.

The rearrangement uses TRBV2 and TRBJ2-5; possible D gene TRBD1, 5 bases. In germline, CDR1 is SNHLY, CDR2 FYNNEI. The CDR3 runs to 12 residues. V lost 6 bases and J 4 bases, leaving 9 bases between the germline ends. This CDR3 reads CASRQVPETQYF. CDR3 DNA: TGTGCCAGCAGACAGGTCCCAGAGACCCAGTACTTC.

This rearrangement joins TRBV4-2 to TRBJ1-1; 10 nucleotides line up with TRBD1. The germline CDR1 and CDR2 sequences are LGHNA and YNFKEQ. CDR3 length: 15 amino acids. Trimming removed 1 base from V and 2 bases from J; junction bases left unmatched: 1. The CDR3 nucleotides are TGTGCCAGCAGCCAAGGACAGGGGGCAAACACTGAAGCTTTCTTT. As protein: CASSQGQGANTEAFF.

J is TRBJ2-7 and V is TRBV5-4, with 10 bases lining up with TRBD2. The germline V gene has CDR1 SGHNT and CDR2 YYREEE (reference sequence). The CDR3 sequence is 14 residues long. V lost 4 bases to trimming and J lost 4 bases; unmatched junction nucleotides: 5. CDR3 protein: CASSPGTSVYEQYF. The CDR3 nucleotides read TGTGCCAGCAGCCCCGGGACTAGCGTATACGAGCAGTACTTC.

The chain joins TRBV6-5 to TRBJ1-1; D is ambiguous. The germline V gene encodes CDR1 MNHEY and CDR2 SVGAGI. The CDR3 sequence is 15 residues long. Deletions cut 0 bases from V and 4 bases from J, with 12 bases between. The CDR3 reads CASSYSSHSTTEAFF. The DNA of the CDR3 is TGTGCCAGCAGTTACTCGAGTCACAGTACCACTGAAGCTTTCTTT.

The V and J genes are TRBV30 and TRBJ2-3, with 13 bases identical to TRBD2. This CDR3 is 18 amino acids long. Germline CDR1 GTSNPN, CDR2 SVGIG (reference sequence). The ends lost 0 bases at V and 0 bases at J; junction bases unmatched: 6. CDR3 nucleotides: TGTGCCTGGAGTGTCGGACTAGCGGGAGTCAGTAGCACAGATACGCAGTATTTT. Its translation: CAWSVGLAGVSSTDTQYF.

The J gene is TRBJ2-7, the V gene TRBV19, with D uncertain. Trimming removed 10 bases at V and 2 bases at J, with 9 bases between. This CDR3 has 11 amino acids. Germline V CDR1 and CDR2: LNHDA, SQIVND (reference sequence). Written as DNA, the CDR3 is TGTGCCACGAGCAGCGCCTACGAGCAGTACTTC. This encodes CATSSAYEQYF. The full variable domain, with the rest looked up from reference TRBV19 and TRBJ2-7, is DGGITQSPKYLFRKEGQNVTLSCEQNLNHDAMYWYRQDPGQGLRLIYYSQIVNDFQKGDIAEGYSVSREKKESFPLTVTSAQKNPTAFYLCATSSAYEQYFGPGTRLTVT.

The chain uses TRBV7-3 and TRBJ1-2; weak D call: TRBD1 (5 bases). The germline V and J ends were trimmed by 2 bases and 6 bases, with 10 bases remaining between them. The CDR3 totals 13 residues. Germline V CDR1 and CDR2: SGHTA, FQGTGA. CDR3 amino acids: CASSLQPGDGYTF. CDR3 bases: TGTGCCAGCAGCTTACAGCCGGGGGATGGCTACACCTTC.

The gene calls are TRBV5-1 and TRBJ1-1; TRBD1 agrees at 7 bases. This CDR3 has 14 amino acids. V shed 0 bases and J 8 bases; nucleotides not matched to a gene: 7. CDR1 is SGHRS, CDR2 YFSETQ, per germline. This CDR3 reads CASSLGGDRLEAFF. The DNA for the CDR3 is TGCGCCAGCAGCTTGGGAGGGGACAGATTGGAAGCTTTCTTT.

The V call is TRBV18, the J call TRBJ1-5; D is perhaps TRBD1 (5 bases). Trimming cost V 8 bases and J 8 bases, with 16 bases left between them. CDR3 size: 13 residues. CDR1 and CDR2 from the germline V gene are KGHSH and LQKENI. The CDR3 sequence is CASNRGGDKPQHF. The CDR3 DNA follows: TGTGCCAGCAACCGGGGCGGGGATAAGCCCCAGCATTTT.

This sequence joins TRBV18 and TRBJ2-5; D possibly corresponds to TRBD2 (5 bases). The J call may be incorrect, as the DNA end agrees better with TRBJ2-7. The CDR3 extends over 13 amino acids. The V gene's germline CDR1 is KGHSH and CDR2 LQKENI. In DNA form, the CDR3 reads TGTGCCAGCTCCCTAGCCGAGACCTACGAGCAGTACTTC. Protein product: CASSLAETYEQYF.

The chain has TRBV5-1 and TRBJ2-5; TRBD2 aligns across 8 bases. This CDR3 has 18 residues. Trimming took 4 bases from V and 5 from J; bases not matched to a gene: 19. CDR1 and CDR2 (germline): SGHRS, YFSETQ. The CDR3 loop reads CASSQRPSGRGIGETQYF. The CDR3 region has the DNA TGCGCCAGCAGCCAACGCCCCAGCGGGAGAGGGATTGGGGAGACCCAGTACTTC.

DNA for the CDR3: TGCGCCAGCAGCCAAGAGCGCCTAGCGGGGATGAACGGGGAGCTGTTTTTT. Translation: CASSQERLAGMNGELFF. The J gene is TRBJ2-2, the V gene TRBV4-1; 9 bases fit TRBD2. This CDR3 has 17 residues. Per germline, CDR1 MGHRA and CDR2 YSYEKL. Germline trimming cut 0 bases from V and 7 bases from J; bases unmatched to any gene: 9.

V gene TRBV5-4 combines with J gene TRBJ1-1, with TRBD1 identical over 11 bases. The CDR3 covers 17 residues. The trim removed 4 bases at V and 6 bases at J, leaving 14 bases unmatched. Germline CDR1 SGHNT, CDR2 YYREEE (reference sequence). The CDR3 DNA reads TGTGCCAGCAGCCCGGAGATCCGGGACAGGGGGTACGCTGAAGCTTTCTTT. Amino acid sequence: CASSPEIRDRGYAEAFF. The variable domain in full, with the rest retrieved from reference TRBV5-4 and TRBJ1-1, is ETGVTQSPTHLIKTRGQQVTLRCSSQSGHNTVSWYQQALGQGPQFIFQYYREEENGRGNFPPRFSGLQFPNYSSELNVNALELDDSALYLCASSPEIRDRGYAEAFFGQGTRLTVV.

The rearrangement uses TRBV10-3 and TRBJ1-2, with D unresolved. Germline V gene lookup returns CDR1 ENHRY and CDR2 SYGVKD. This CDR3 spans 15 amino acids. The germline V and J ends were trimmed by 0 bases and 7 bases, with 15 bases remaining between them. DNA of the CDR3: TGTGCCATCAGTGAGTCGGTAGGGAGGGCCTCTGGCTACACCTTC. Translation: CAISESVGRASGYTF.